The T cell receptor beta chain described here comes from a study of shared clonotypes between healthy human individuals. Per the original data handling: Filtering differed, since immunoSEQ gave only junction sequences and no quality scores. TCRdb keeps only in-frame clones here, not all; method: immunoSEQ multiplex PCR. V and J calls and clone size come straight from that table; D and trimming were deduced from the DNA. In the table there are millions of clones, over 90% of which are singletons. V was clipped by 2 bases and J by 3 bases; unmatched bases: 6. CDR3 length: 16 residues. Per germline, CDR1 SGHRS and CDR2 YFSETQ. This clone occurred once. No antigen is known for it. Whole-study results and caveats: Naive CD4 clonotype sharing across four donors was approximately 5%.

V gene TRBV5-1 combines with J gene TRBJ1-4; 8 bases are shared with TRBD1. This TCR came from a man between 18 and 35 years old in good health. Some clones in this sample may be carry-over from other donors' samples. The material sequenced was naive CD4+ T cells from PBMCs. Subset noted: CD45RA+ positively selected. CDR3 protein: CASSFGRGLSNEKLFF. CDR3 coding DNA: TGCGCCAGCAGCTTCGGCAGGGGGCTGTCTAATGAAAAACTGTTTTTT.